A single sample is the source of the 32 T cell receptor beta chains below, sequenced in a study of blood T cell repertoires in COVID-19. Clones were sequenced by immunoSEQ multiplex PCR, and TCRdb holds only the in-frame ones, with some missing. The table lists about 82,000 clones, more than 85% of them singletons. The sample was PBMCs or T cells enriched from blood (not recorded which). The source of these receptors is a woman aged 45-60 years with acute COVID-19.

The V and J genes are TRBV29-1 and TRBJ1-5; 11 nucleotides line up with TRBD1. Germline V CDR1 and CDR2: SQVTM, ANQGSEA. V was clipped by 6 bases and J by 3 bases; unmatched bases: 4. The CDR3 is 14 residues long. The CDR3 here is CSVRDRGFNQPQHF. In nucleotides, the CDR3 is TGCAGCGTCCGGGACAGGGGGTTCAATCAGCCCCAGCATTTT.

The chain recombines TRBV19 with TRBJ1-1; TRBD1 agrees at 8 bases. The CDR3 has 14 residues. Trimming took 7 bases from V and 7 from J; bases not matched to a gene: 11. The germline CDR1 and CDR2 sequences are LNHDA and SQIVND (reference sequence). The CDR3 DNA is TGTGCCAGTACCCTGACAGGGGAGGTGGGTGAAGCTTTCTTT. It is translated as CASTLTGEVGEAFF. Complete variable domain (other parts from reference TRBV19 and TRBJ1-1): DGGITQSPKYLFRKEGQNVTLSCEQNLNHDAMYWYRQDPGQGLRLIYYSQIVNDFQKGDIAEGYSVSREKKESFPLTVTSAQKNPTAFYLCASTLTGEVGEAFFGQGTRLTVV.

V gene TRBV10-1 combines with J gene TRBJ2-7, with 9 bases fitting TRBD2. Germline CDR1 is WNHNN and CDR2 is SYGVQD (reference sequence). With 2 bases clipped from V and 0 bases from J, the junction kept 2 bases outside the gene matches. The CDR3 covers 15 residues. The CDR3 DNA sequence: TGCGCCAGCAGTGAGGTTAGCGGGAGCTCCTACGAGCAGTACTTC. Translated, it gives CASSEVSGSSYEQYF.

The V call is TRBV7-2, the J call TRBJ2-2, with 8 bases identical to TRBD2. With 3 bases clipped from V and 6 bases from J, the junction kept 6 bases outside the gene matches. The CDR3 covers 15 residues. The germline gives CDR1 SGHTA, CDR2 FQGNSA. The chain's CDR3 is CASSFGRAIPGELFF. In nucleotides, the CDR3 is TGTGCCAGCAGCTTCGGGAGGGCCATTCCCGGGGAGCTGTTTTTT.

The rearrangement uses TRBV10-3 and TRBJ1-6, with D perhaps TRBD1 (5 bases). Germline V gene sequence: CDR1 ENHRY, CDR2 SYGVKD. Trimming took off 3 bases at V and 7 bases at J, with 13 bases between the two ends. The CDR3 contains 15 residues. The CDR3 loop is CAISERAGQNSPLHF. CDR3 bases: TGTGCCATCAGTGAACGGGCAGGGCAGAATTCACCCCTCCACTTT.

J is TRBJ2-2 and V is TRBV7-8; TRBD2 agrees at 10 bases. CDR3 length equals 17 residues. Trimming removed 2 bases from V and 5 bases from J; junction bases left unmatched: 8. Germline CDR1 and CDR2: SGHVS and FQNEAQ. The CDR3 DNA reads TGTGCCAGCAGCTTAAGATCCGGGACTAGCGCAACCGGGGAGCTGTTTTTT. Translated, it gives CASSLRSGTSATGELFF.

CDR3 loop: CASSQERAGGPLNEQFF. The CDR3 DNA is TGCGCCAGCAGCCAAGAAAGAGCGGGAGGGCCTTTAAATGAGCAGTTCTTC. This rearrangement joins TRBV4-1 to TRBJ2-1, with TRBD2 matching 10 bases. CDR1 MGHRA and CDR2 YSYEKL come from the germline V gene. This CDR3 region has 17 residues. Trimming took 0 bases from V and 7 from J; bases not matched to a gene: 9.

This rearrangement joins TRBV14 to TRBJ2-3, with 7 bases aligning to TRBD2. Trimming took 4 bases from V and 2 from J; bases not matched to a gene: 9. The CDR3 covers 16 residues. CDR1 and CDR2 from the germline V gene are SGHDN and FVKESK. CDR3 in amino acids: CASSLGASGYTDTQYF. The CDR3 bases are TGTGCCAGCAGCCTCGGGGCTAGCGGTTACACAGATACGCAGTATTTT.

The CDR3 DNA is TGTGCCAGCAGCCTTGGGACAGGGGGCTACAATGAGCAGTTCTTC. It specifies CASSLGTGGYNEQFF. The V and J genes are TRBV3-1 (or the pseudogene TRBV3-2) and TRBJ2-1, with 11 positions matching TRBD1. CDR1 is LGHDT, CDR2 YNNKEL, per germline (reference sequence). The junction had 2 bases not matched to a gene; V was cut back by 4 bases and J by 3 bases. The CDR3 covers 15 residues.

The chain carries TRBV5-4 and TRBJ2-2; the match to TRBD1 covers 9 bases. This CDR3 spans 17 amino acids. After removal of 4 bases from V and 3 bases from J, the junction contained 10 bases not matched to a gene. The V gene's germline CDR1 is SGHNT and CDR2 YYREEE (reference sequence). CDR3 DNA sequence: TGTGCCAGCAGCCGGATGACAGGGGGAGAGGACACCGGGGAGCTGTTTTTT. This sequence encodes CASSRMTGGEDTGELFF.

The gene calls are TRBV18 and TRBJ1-5; TRBD1 is a possible D gene (6 bases). Germline V CDR1 and CDR2: KGHSH, LQKENI. This CDR3 region has 13 residues. Trimming pared 5 bases from V and 6 bases from J, leaving 11 bases between. The CDR3 region has the DNA TGTGCCAGCTCAAATACAGGGCGTCAGCCCCAGCATTTT. It yields the protein CASSNTGRQPQHF.

This clone was seen more than once but under ten times. The rearrangement uses TRBV25-1 and TRBJ2-7, with TRBD2 identical over 7 bases. The V gene's germline CDR1 is MGHDK and CDR2 SYGVNS. CDR3 length: 13 amino acids. With 6 bases clipped from V and 4 bases from J, the junction kept 6 bases outside the gene matches. CDR3 bases: TGTGCCAGCAGGGCGGCTAGCGGTTACGAGCAGTACTTC. Its protein product is CASRAASGYEQYF.

V and J are TRBV7-2 and TRBJ1-1, with TRBD1 matching 7 bases. V trimming: 5 bases; J trimming: 5 bases; junction bases outside the gene matches: 8. The CDR3 is made up of 14 amino acids. The germline CDR1 and CDR2 sequences are SGHTA and FQGNSA. Here the CDR3 DNA reads TGTGCCAGCAGCGGAGGGACAGTGCAAACTGAAGCTTTCTTT. It specifies CASSGGTVQTEAFF.

The chain uses TRBV5-4 and TRBJ2-1, with TRBD2 matching over 7 bases. V lost 4 bases to trimming and J lost 7 bases; unmatched junction nucleotides: 14. Germline V gene lookup returns CDR1 SGHNT and CDR2 YYREEE (reference sequence). The CDR3 loop spans 16 amino acids. CDR3 loop: CASSPGRGRAANEQFF. In nucleotides, the CDR3 is TGTGCCAGCAGCCCCGGACGGGGGAGGGCCGCTAATGAGCAGTTCTTC.

This clone was found a few times. The rearrangement uses TRBV2 and TRBJ2-2; D gene unclear. CDR3 length equals 14 residues. The germline gives CDR1 SNHLY, CDR2 FYNNEI. V gave up 5 bases and J gave up 7 bases, with 14 bases separating them. Written as DNA, the CDR3 is TGTGCCAGCAGTCCGAATGTAGTCCTCGGGGAGCTGTTTTTT. It encodes CASSPNVVLGELFF.

The chain combines TRBV6-6 with TRBJ1-1; tentatively, D is TRBD1 (6 bases). The germline V gene encodes CDR1 MNHNY and CDR2 SVGAGI (reference sequence). The V end lost 7 bases, the J end lost 2 bases, and 14 bases lay between the germline ends. The CDR3 consists of 14 residues. The CDR3 coding sequence is TGTGCCAGCACCTCCGGGACATATAACACTGAAGCTTTCTTT. Amino acids: CASTSGTYNTEAFF.

This chain links TRBV6-6 with TRBJ1-2; no clear D gene. Germline CDR1 and CDR2: MNHNY and SVGAGI (reference sequence). This CDR3 is 12 amino acids long. V lost 2 bases, J lost 3 bases, and 4 bases lay in between. The CDR3 DNA sequence: TGTGCCAGCAGTTACAGAGACTATGGCTACACCTTC. This translates into CASSYRDYGYTF.

V gene TRBV2 combines with J gene TRBJ2-5, with 10 bases lining up with TRBD2. This CDR3 is built from 16 residues. The V gene end was trimmed by 0 bases and the J gene end by 5 bases; junction bases not matched to a gene: 6. The V gene's germline CDR1 is SNHLY and CDR2 FYNNEI. CDR3 region: CASSEAFELAGETQYF. The CDR3 nucleotides are TGTGCCAGCAGTGAAGCTTTTGAACTAGCGGGGGAGACCCAGTACTTC.

This chain connects TRBV11-3 to TRBJ2-5; the D gene is possibly TRBD2 (5 bases). Germline lookup yields CDR1 SGHNT and CDR2 YENEEA. This CDR3 region has 15 residues. The V gene lost 5 bases and the J gene lost 3 bases, with 16 bases spanning the gap. The CDR3 DNA follows: TGTGCCAGCAGCGAACTTCCGGGATCTGAAGAGACCCAGTACTTC. Translated, it gives CASSELPGSEETQYF. Combining the CDR3 with reference TRBV11-3 and TRBJ2-5 gives the whole variable domain EAGVVQSPRYKIIEKKQPVAFWCNPISGHNTLYWYLQNLGQGPELLIRYENEEAVDDSQLPKDRFSAERLKGVDSTLKIQPAELGDSAVYLCASSELPGSEETQYFGPGTRLLVL.

V usage is TRBV18 and J usage is TRBJ2-1; TRBD2 might be the D (6 bases). From germline, CDR1 is KGHSH and CDR2 LQKENI. V shed 3 bases and J shed 0 bases, with 12 bases lying between them. The CDR3 runs 16 residues. The DNA for the CDR3 is TGTGCCAGCTCACCGCCCGTGGGGGGCTCCTACAATGAGCAGTTCTTC. This translates into CASSPPVGGSYNEQFF. Based on the CDR3 plus reference TRBV18 and TRBJ2-1, the full variable domain is NAGVMQNPRHLVRRRGQEARLRCSPMKGHSHVYWYRQLPEEGLKFMVYLQKENIIDESGMPKERFSAEFPKEGPSILRIQQVVRGDSAAYFCASSPPVGGSYNEQFFGPGTRLTVL.

CDR3 bases: TGTGCCAGCAGCGTAGAGGCAGGGAGGTATTCACCCCTCCACTTT. Protein sequence: CASSVEAGRYSPLHF. The V and J genes are TRBV9 and TRBJ1-6, with a weak D call TRBD1 (5 bases). V was clipped by 0 bases and J by 8 bases, with 12 bases between them. The CDR3 is 15 amino acids. Germline CDR1 and CDR2: SGDLS and YYNGEE.

This chain uses TRBV9 with TRBJ2-2, with 10 bases that match TRBD2. Germline CDR1 reads SGDLS; CDR2 reads YYNGEE. Losses at the gene ends were 1 base for V and 6 bases for J; bases not matched to a gene: 6. CDR3 length: 16 amino acids. The CDR3 nucleotides are TGTGCCAGCAGCGTATCCAGCGGGAGGGCCTCCGGGGAGCTGTTTTTT. It yields the protein CASSVSSGRASGELFF.

The chain recombines TRBV30 with TRBJ1-6; 8 bases are shared with TRBD1. Trimming at V came to 5 bases and at J to 9 bases, leaving 12 bases not matched to a gene. This CDR3 is 15 amino acids long. The germline V gene encodes CDR1 GTSNPN and CDR2 SVGIG (reference sequence). CDR3 protein: CAWGGQGTVGSPLHF. CDR3 nucleotide sequence: TGTGCCTGGGGCGGACAGGGCACGGTGGGTTCACCCCTCCACTTT.

The rearrangement joins TRBV6-5 to TRBJ2-3; 7 nucleotides align to TRBD1. The V gene end was trimmed by 7 bases and the J gene end by 4 bases; junction bases not matched to a gene: 11. The CDR3 spans 15 residues. Germline CDR1 reads MNHEY; CDR2 reads SVGAGI. The CDR3 bases are TGTGCCAGCACATTAACAGGGGAGTTGGCAGATACGCAGTATTTT. It codes for CASTLTGELADTQYF.

V gene TRBV5-4 combines with J gene TRBJ2-1, with 11 bases aligning to TRBD2. Germline V gene sequence: CDR1 SGHNT, CDR2 YYREEE (reference sequence). The CDR3 extends over 16 amino acids. The V and J ends lost 1 base and 6 bases, in that order; junction bases with no gene match: 6. CDR3 nucleotides: TGTGCCAGCAGCTTGAGTCGACTAGCGGGAATCAATGAGCAGTTCTTC. Amino acids: CASSLSRLAGINEQFF.

This chain links TRBV9 with TRBJ1-5; D is unclear. Trimming shortened V by 2 bases and J by 0 bases, and 6 bases separated the two germline ends. Looked up from germline, CDR1 is SGDLS and CDR2 is YYNGEE. The CDR3 totals 14 residues. The CDR3 reads CASSVTGSNQPQHF. In nucleotides, the CDR3 is TGTGCCAGCAGCGTCACCGGTAGCAATCAGCCCCAGCATTTT.

V gene TRBV5-4 combines with J gene TRBJ1-2; D perhaps matches TRBD1 (5 bases). The CDR3 runs 15 residues. The germline V and J ends were trimmed by 4 bases and 4 bases, with 17 bases remaining between them. Germline V gene sequence: CDR1 SGHNT, CDR2 YYREEE (reference sequence). This CDR3 is CASSRARQLAYGYTF. CDR3 DNA: TGTGCCAGCAGCAGGGCCAGACAGCTTGCCTATGGCTACACCTTC.

The chain joins TRBV5-1 to TRBJ1-1; 11 bases map to TRBD1. Unmatched junction bases numbered 4, after V lost 4 bases and J lost 5 bases. Germline CDR1 reads SGHRS; CDR2 reads YFSETQ. This CDR3 is built from 14 residues. In DNA, the CDR3 is TGCGCCAGCAGCAAGGGACAGGGGGGAACTGAAGCTTTCTTT. This translates into CASSKGQGGTEAFF.

This sequence joins TRBV28 and TRBJ2-5; TRBD1 agrees at 7 bases. The CDR3 sequence is 15 residues long. The V gene end was trimmed by 6 bases and the J gene end by 2 bases; junction bases not matched to a gene: 9. Germline V gene data show CDR1 as MDHEN and CDR2 as SYDVKM. The CDR3 loop is CASSPQGKGQETQYF. CDR3 DNA sequence: TGTGCCAGCAGCCCACAGGGGAAGGGGCAAGAGACCCAGTACTTC.

This clone was recorded once. The CDR3 DNA reads as TGTGCCAGCAGCTTGGTAGACATCTCCTACGAGCAGTACTTC. Amino acids: CASSLVDISYEQYF. This rearrangement joins TRBV5-5 to TRBJ2-7; no reliable D call. The germline V gene has CDR1 SGHKS and CDR2 YYEKEE (reference sequence). This CDR3 comprises 14 residues. Trimming stripped 0 bases from V and 0 bases from J, with 7 bases between.

This chain uses TRBV21-1 with TRBJ1-5; TRBD1 is the table's D call and was not checked against the DNA. TRBV21-1 corresponds to a pseudogene. The CDR3 totals 15 residues. Here the CDR3 reads CASARDRGGNQPQHF. The CDR3 DNA reads TGTGCCAGCGCACGGGACAGGGGCGGCAATCAGCCCCAGCATTTT.

This clone was counted once. This rearrangement joins TRBV7-2 to TRBJ2-7; D remains unclear. The CDR3 length is 18 residues. CDR1 and CDR2 from the germline V gene are SGHTA and FQGNSA. Trimming took off 1 base at V and 0 bases at J, with 19 bases between the two ends. As DNA, the CDR3 is TGTGCCAGCAGCTTAGACACGAGACGCCCAAGGAGCTCCTACGAGCAGTACTTC. As protein: CASSLDTRRPRSSYEQYF.